This entry lists 20 T cell receptor beta chains sequenced from one sample in a study of beta chain features in type 1 diabetes. Study observations and caveats: Shortening of TCRB CDR3s, moderate but significant, appeared in all four CD4+ subsets of Type 1 diabetes patients.

No antigen is known for these receptors. All of the isolated RNA was reverse transcribed, so expressed TCRB transcripts were sequenced. TCRdb's table, derived via immunoSEQ multiplex PCR, lists solely in-frame clones and lacks some. The sample includes about 710,000 clones, about 14% of them seen just once. Material: naive CD4+ T cells from blood. Every receptor here comes from a man between 18 and 29 years old with type 1 diabetes.

This clone was seen only once. The chain carries TRBV28 and TRBJ2-2; possible D gene TRBD2, 6 bases. This CDR3 region has 15 residues. Per germline, CDR1 MDHEN and CDR2 SYDVKM. V gave up 5 bases and J gave up 3 bases, with 13 bases separating them. This chain's CDR3 is CASSRRDFYTGELFF. The CDR3 DNA is TGTGCCAGCAGTCGGCGGGACTTTTACACCGGGGAGCTGTTTTTT.

A few counts support this clone. The chain is built from TRBV7-9 and TRBJ1-3; 8 nucleotides agree with TRBD1. Germline CDR1 is SEHNR and CDR2 is FQNEAQ (reference sequence). CDR3 size: 15 residues. Trimming took 4 bases from V and 2 from J; bases not matched to a gene: 4. CDR3 DNA: TGTGCCAGCAGCTCCAGGGGGCTGGCTGGAAACACCATATATTTT. Its protein is CASSSRGLAGNTIYF.

V is TRBV19 and J is TRBJ2-3; 10 positions match TRBD2. This CDR3 is 16 amino acids long. Looked up from germline, CDR1 is LNHDA and CDR2 is SQIVND (reference sequence). Trimming cost V 6 bases and J 6 bases; bases outside gene matches: 12. The CDR3 region is CASSLPGLAGVDTQYF. The CDR3, as DNA: TGTGCCAGTAGCCTTCCGGGGCTAGCGGGAGTGGATACGCAGTATTTT.

In this sample, this clone turned up a few times. J is TRBJ1-2 and V is TRBV2; D uncertain. Germline CDR1 SNHLY, CDR2 FYNNEI. V was clipped by 7 bases and J by 4 bases, with 10 bases between them. This CDR3 comprises 12 residues. As DNA, the CDR3 is TGTGCCAGCATGAGGGTCTCCTATGGCTACACCTTC. Its translation: CASMRVSYGYTF. Complete variable domain (other parts from reference TRBV2 and TRBJ1-2): EPEVTQTPSHQVTQMGQEVILRCVPISNHLYFYWYRQILGQKVEFLVSFYNNEISEKSEIFDDQFSVERPDGSNFTLKIRSTKLEDSAMYFCASMRVSYGYTFGSGTRLTVV.

This rearrangement joins TRBV7-9 to TRBJ2-2; D call uncertain. The V end was cut by 5 bases, the J end by 9 bases, with 4 bases between. Germline-derived CDR1 and CDR2 are SEHNR and FQNEAQ (reference sequence). The CDR3 contains 10 residues. The CDR3 is CASSAWELFF. The CDR3 DNA is TGTGCCAGCAGCGCCTGGGAGCTGTTTTTT.

This clone showed up just a few times. The chain is built from TRBV9 and TRBJ2-1, with 16 bases fitting TRBD2. After removal of 4 bases from V and 1 base from J, the junction contained 8 bases not matched to a gene. Germline CDR1 reads SGDLS; CDR2 reads YYNGEE. CDR3 length: 19 residues. CDR3 bases: TGTGCCAGCAGCTCCCAGGGACTAGCGGGAGGGAGATCCTACAATGAGCAGTTCTTC. Encoded protein: CASSSQGLAGGRSYNEQFF.

This chain uses TRBV7-9 with TRBJ1-2, with TRBD1 as a possible D gene (5 bases). V was pared by 2 bases and J by 4 bases, with 14 bases between. CDR1 SEHNR and CDR2 FQNEAQ come from the germline V gene (reference sequence). The CDR3 runs 15 residues. The CDR3 spells CASSLTTGQVYGYTF. The CDR3 nucleotides are TGTGCCAGCAGCTTAACCACGGGGCAGGTCTATGGCTACACCTTC. The complete variable domain, with remaining parts taken from reference TRBV7-9 and TRBJ1-2, reads DTGVSQNPRHKITKRGQNVTFRCDPISEHNRLYWYRQTLGQGPEFLTYFQNEAQLEKSRLLSDRFSAERPKGSFSTLEIQRTEQGDSAMYLCASSLTTGQVYGYTFGSGTRLTVV.

This clone was detected a few times. The chain recombines TRBV10-3 with TRBJ2-7, with 7 bases fitting TRBD1. V shed 5 bases and J 1 base; nucleotides not matched to a gene: 8. The CDR3 totals 15 residues. Germline V CDR1 and CDR2: ENHRY, SYGVKD. This CDR3 is CAISTGTAESYEQYF. The CDR3 DNA reads TGTGCCATCAGTACTGGGACAGCGGAATCCTACGAGCAGTACTTC.

This clone was observed a handful of times. The chain uses TRBV25-1 and TRBJ2-2, with unresolved D. The CDR3 loop spans 15 amino acids. The V end was cut by 7 bases, the J end by 4 bases, with 16 bases between. The V gene's germline CDR1 is MGHDK and CDR2 SYGVNS. CDR3 sequence (DNA): TGTGCCAGCAAGGACGCCTTGGTTATCACCGGGGAGCTGTTTTTT. Encoded protein: CASKDALVITGELFF.

The chain uses TRBV9 and TRBJ2-3, with 7 bases lining up with TRBD2. The germline V gene encodes CDR1 SGDLS and CDR2 YYNGEE. Trimming at V came to 2 bases and at J to 3 bases, leaving 12 bases not matched to a gene. This CDR3 spans 17 amino acids. CDR3: CASSVTAGRALTDTQYF. DNA for the CDR3: TGTGCCAGCAGCGTCACAGCGGGGAGAGCTTTAACAGATACGCAGTATTTT.

In its sample, this clone was seen a few times. The chain links TRBV29-1 to TRBJ2-6; TRBD1 agrees at 7 bases. J gave up 0 bases and V 8 bases, and 10 bases lay outside the gene matches. Germline CDR1 SQVTM, CDR2 ANQGSEA. The CDR3 has 16 residues. The CDR3 DNA follows: TGCAGCATTTCCGGGACAGAGAGCTCTGGGGCCAACGTCCTGACTTTC. It codes for CSISGTESSGANVLTF.

This clone was seen a few times. The J gene is TRBJ1-2, the V gene TRBV27, with 7 bases fitting TRBD1. Trimming took 5 bases from V and 5 from J; bases not matched to a gene: 8. The CDR3 extends over 14 amino acids. From germline, CDR1 is MNHEY and CDR2 SMNVEV (reference sequence). The CDR3 coding sequence is TGTGCCAGCAGTCACACAGGGGCTACTTATGGCTACACCTTC. The encoded protein is CASSHTGATYGYTF.

This chain links TRBV2 with TRBJ2-4; D unresolved. Germline V gives CDR1 SNHLY, CDR2 FYNNEI. V was trimmed by 8 bases and J by 7 bases, leaving 9 bases between them. The CDR3 length is 11 residues. The CDR3 sequence: CASDNKNIQYF. CDR3 sequence (DNA): TGTGCCAGCGACAATAAGAACATTCAGTACTTC.

In nucleotides, the CDR3 is TGTGCCAGCAGCTTAAGGGAAGCCGAGCAGTACTTC. Protein: CASSLREAEQYF. The chain carries TRBV7-2 and TRBJ2-7; no definite D call. Deletions cut 2 bases from V and 6 bases from J, with 8 bases between. Germline V CDR1 and CDR2: SGHTA, FQGNSA. The CDR3 is made up of 12 amino acids.

The chain recombines TRBV6-5 with TRBJ2-3; perhaps D is TRBD1 or TRBD2 (5 bases each). Germline assignment: CDR1 MNHEY and CDR2 SVGAGI. The CDR3 runs to 16 residues. The V end lost 2 bases, the J end lost 4 bases, and 16 bases lay between the germline ends. The CDR3 nucleotides are TGTGCCAGCAGTTACGGGGGAGACCTGCTCCCAGATACGCAGTATTTT. This codes for CASSYGGDLLPDTQYF.

This rearrangement joins TRBV29-1 to TRBJ2-1; 11 bases fit TRBD2. CDR1 and CDR2 from the germline V gene are SQVTM and ANQGSEA. Trimming removed 6 bases from V and 5 bases from J; junction bases left unmatched: 21. The CDR3 is made up of 19 amino acids. CDR3 loop: CSVVEVNKPTSGTHNEQFF. The CDR3 region has the DNA TGCAGCGTCGTAGAGGTTAATAAGCCGACTAGCGGGACGCACAATGAGCAGTTCTTC.

The chain joins TRBV30 to TRBJ1-4; TRBD1 matches 7 bases. There are 13 residues in the CDR3. CDR1 and CDR2 from the germline V gene are GTSNPN and SVGIG (reference sequence). The ends lost 3 bases at V and 14 bases at J; junction bases unmatched: 12. Here the CDR3 reads CAWSQTTGTALFF. The DNA for the CDR3 is TGTGCCTGGAGCCAGACTACAGGGACAGCGCTGTTTTTT.

The chain is built from TRBV4-3 and TRBJ2-5; D may correspond to TRBD1 or TRBD2 (5 bases each). The V and J ends lost 3 bases and 4 bases respectively, with 21 bases between them. The CDR3 sequence is 17 residues long. The germline V gene has CDR1 LGHNA and CDR2 YSLEER. Here the CDR3 DNA reads TGCGCCAGCAGCCAGGGCCCCTTTGGGGGTCAGGGAGAGACCCAGTACTTC. Amino acid sequence: CASSQGPFGGQGETQYF.

The J gene is TRBJ2-5, the V gene TRBV6-5; tentative D call: TRBD2 (6 bases). V lost 0 bases to trimming and J lost 4 bases, with 9 bases between them. This CDR3 has 14 residues. The germline gives CDR1 MNHEY, CDR2 SVGAGI. In nucleotides, the CDR3 is TGTGCCAGCAGTTACTCGACTAGAAGAGAGACCCAGTACTTC. As protein: CASSYSTRRETQYF.

This clone came up a few times. CDR3 nucleotides: TGTGCCAGCTCATCGGAACTACAATACGAGCAGTACTTC. It yields the protein CASSSELQYEQYF. J is TRBJ2-7 and V is TRBV18; D unclear. Germline V gene sequence: CDR1 KGHSH, CDR2 LQKENI. Trimming pared 5 bases from V and 4 bases from J, leaving 12 bases between. CDR3 length: 13 residues.